These 5 T cell receptor beta chains came from one sample sequenced in a study of T cell responses to AZD1222 COVID-19 vaccine. The table came from immunoSEQ multiplex PCR; TCRdb's copy has only in-frame clones and leaves some out. The sample holds 160,000 or so clones, over 90% seen once. Here the sequenced sample was peripheral blood, taken 28 days after the second AZD1222 dose. Every receptor here comes from an adult who received the AZD1222 COVID-19 vaccine.

CDR3 coding DNA: TGTGCCAGCAGTCCCAGGACTAGCGGGAGCTCGCACAATGAGCAGTTCTTC. Its translation is CASSPRTSGSSHNEQFF. The V call is TRBV6-4, the J call TRBJ2-1; 13 bases are shared with TRBD2. From germline, CDR1 is MRHNA and CDR2 SNTAGT. The CDR3 totals 17 residues. V dropped 5 bases and J dropped 5; count of bases not matched to a gene: 9.

In this sample, this clone turned up a few times. V gene TRBV6-1 combines with J gene TRBJ2-5; D may be TRBD2 (6 bases). Germline lookup yields CDR1 MNHNS and CDR2 SASEGT. V gave up 10 bases and J gave up 2 bases, with 14 bases separating them. CDR3 length: 13 residues. As DNA, the CDR3 is TGTGCCACCCGATCTGGAGGGCAAGAGACCCAGTACTTC. Amino acid sequence: CATRSGGQETQYF.

This chain joins TRBV5-6 and TRBJ1-6, with TRBD1 identical over 7 bases. Germline V gene data show CDR1 as SGHDT and CDR2 as YYEEEE. The V and J ends lost 4 bases and 8 bases, in that order; junction bases with no gene match: 9. The CDR3 runs to 15 residues. CDR3 in amino acids: CASSLQGTDYSPLHF. The CDR3 bases are TGTGCCAGCAGCCTCCAAGGGACAGACTATTCACCCCTCCACTTT.

The chain recombines TRBV6-5 with TRBJ2-7; 9 nucleotides align to TRBD2. The CDR3 extends over 14 amino acids. Germline V gives CDR1 MNHEY, CDR2 SVGAGI. The J segment lost 3 bases and the V segment lost 6 bases, leaving 6 bases of the junction unmatched. The CDR3 sequence is CASRDSGRNYEQYF. In DNA, the CDR3 is TGTGCCAGCAGGGATAGCGGGAGAAACTACGAGCAGTACTTC.

The gene calls are TRBV9 and TRBJ1-4; D ambiguous. CDR1 SGDLS and CDR2 YYNGEE come from the germline V gene. Trimming left V 0 bases short and J 3 bases short, with 9 bases between. CDR3 length: 15 amino acids. CDR3 coding DNA: TGTGCCAGCAGCGTAGTGGGCCAGCCTAATGAAAAACTGTTTTTT. Its protein is CASSVVGQPNEKLFF.